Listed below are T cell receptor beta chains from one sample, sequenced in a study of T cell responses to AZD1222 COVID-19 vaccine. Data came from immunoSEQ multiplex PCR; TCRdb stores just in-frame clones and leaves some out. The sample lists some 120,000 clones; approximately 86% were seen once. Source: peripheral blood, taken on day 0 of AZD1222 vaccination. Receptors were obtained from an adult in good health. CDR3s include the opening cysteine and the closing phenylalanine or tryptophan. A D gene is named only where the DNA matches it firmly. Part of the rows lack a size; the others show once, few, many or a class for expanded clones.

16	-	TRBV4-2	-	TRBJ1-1	CASSQDGWGYNAEAFF	TGTGCCAGCAGCCAAGACGGGTGGGGTTATAATGCTGAAGCTTTCTTT
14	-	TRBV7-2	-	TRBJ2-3	CASSPGTGTDTQYF	TGTGCCAGCAGCCCGGGGACCGGCACAGATACGCAGTATTTT
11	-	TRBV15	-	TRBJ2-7	CATSKGYEQYF	TGTGCCACCAGCAAGGGGTACGAGCAGTACTTC
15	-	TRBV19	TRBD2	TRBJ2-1	CASRIAGATYNEQFF	TGTGCCAGTAGGATAGCGGGAGCGACCTACAATGAGCAGTTCTTC
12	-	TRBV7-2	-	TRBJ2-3	CASSLMSDTQYF	TGTGCCAGCAGCTTAATGTCGGATACGCAGTATTTT
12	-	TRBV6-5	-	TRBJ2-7	CASSYGRYEQYF	TGTGCCAGCAGTTACGGCCGGTACGAGCAGTACTTC
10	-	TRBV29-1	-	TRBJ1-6	CSVFNSPLHF	TGCAGCGTTTTCAATTCACCCCTCCACTTT
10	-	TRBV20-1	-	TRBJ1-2	CSAGEAGYTF	TGCAGCGCCGGGGAAGCTGGCTACACCTTC
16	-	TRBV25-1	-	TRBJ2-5	CASSELGGLSQETQYF	TGTGCCAGCAGTGAATTGGGCGGGCTATCCCAAGAGACCCAGTACTTC
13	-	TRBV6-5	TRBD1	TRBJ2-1	CASTTTGGNEQFF	TGTGCCAGCACAACTACAGGGGGGAATGAGCAGTTCTTC
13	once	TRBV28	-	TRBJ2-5	CASSFRGVETQYF	TGTGCCAGCAGTTTCCGCGGGGTAGAGACCCAGTACTTC
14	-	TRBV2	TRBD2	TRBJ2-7	CASRPGLAGNEQYF	TGTGCCAGCAGGCCGGGACTAGCGGGAAACGAGCAGTACTTC
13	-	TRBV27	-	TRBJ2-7	CASSFFQARFMYF	TGTGCCAGCAGTTTCTTCCAAGCCAGATTCATGTACTTC
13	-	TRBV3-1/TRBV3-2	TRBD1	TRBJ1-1	CASSQDRGRRAFF	TGTGCCAGCAGCCAAGACAGGGGGCGCAGAGCTTTCTTT
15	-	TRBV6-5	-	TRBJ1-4	CASSNRLATNEKLFF	TGTGCCAGCAGTAATAGATTAGCAACTAATGAAAAACTGTTTTTT
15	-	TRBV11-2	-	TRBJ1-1	CASSQKTFGNTEAFF	TGTGCCAGCAGTCAAAAAACTTTTGGGAACACTGAAGCTTTCTTT
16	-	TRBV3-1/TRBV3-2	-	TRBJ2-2	CASSQTGAANTGELFF	TGTGCCAGCAGCCAAACGGGCGCAGCGAACACCGGGGAGCTGTTTTTT
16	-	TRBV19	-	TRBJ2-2	CASNNRRVLNTGELFF	TGTGCCAGCAACAACAGGAGGGTCCTCAACACCGGGGAGCTGTTTTTT